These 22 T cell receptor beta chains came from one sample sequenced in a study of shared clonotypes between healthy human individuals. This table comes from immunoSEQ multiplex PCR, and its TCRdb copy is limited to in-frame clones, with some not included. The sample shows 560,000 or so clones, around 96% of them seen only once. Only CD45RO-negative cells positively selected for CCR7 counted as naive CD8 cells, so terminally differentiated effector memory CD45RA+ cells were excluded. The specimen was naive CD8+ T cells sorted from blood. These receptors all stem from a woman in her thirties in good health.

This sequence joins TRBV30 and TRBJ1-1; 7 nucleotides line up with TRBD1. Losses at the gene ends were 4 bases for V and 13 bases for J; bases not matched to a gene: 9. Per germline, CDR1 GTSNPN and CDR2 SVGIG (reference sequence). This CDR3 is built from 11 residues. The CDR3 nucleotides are TGTGCCTGGATCCGGGCAGGGGGGGTTTTCTTT. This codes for CAWIRAGGVFF. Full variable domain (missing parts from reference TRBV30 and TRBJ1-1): SQTIHQWPATLVQPVGSPLSLECTVEGTSNPNLYWYRQAAGRGLQLLFYSVGIGQISSEVPQNLSASRPQDRQFILSSKKLLLSDSGFYLCAWIRAGGVFFGQGTRLTVV.

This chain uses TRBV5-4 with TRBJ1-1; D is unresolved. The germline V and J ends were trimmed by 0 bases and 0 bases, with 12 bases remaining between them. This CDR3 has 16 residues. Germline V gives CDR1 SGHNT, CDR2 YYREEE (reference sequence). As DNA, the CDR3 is TGTGCCAGCAGCTTGGACGGGCAGAGAATGAACACTGAAGCTTTCTTT. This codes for CASSLDGQRMNTEAFF. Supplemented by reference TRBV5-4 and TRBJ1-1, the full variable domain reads ETGVTQSPTHLIKTRGQQVTLRCSSQSGHNTVSWYQQALGQGPQFIFQYYREEENGRGNFPPRFSGLQFPNYSSELNVNALELDDSALYLCASSLDGQRMNTEAFFGQGTRLTVV.

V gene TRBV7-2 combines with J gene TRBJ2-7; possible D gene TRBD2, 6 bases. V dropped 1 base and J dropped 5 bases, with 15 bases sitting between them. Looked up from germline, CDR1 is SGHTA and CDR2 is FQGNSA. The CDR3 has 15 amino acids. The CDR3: CASSLEPWGVDEQYF. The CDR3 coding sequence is TGTGCCAGCAGCTTAGAACCGTGGGGGGTAGACGAGCAGTACTTC.

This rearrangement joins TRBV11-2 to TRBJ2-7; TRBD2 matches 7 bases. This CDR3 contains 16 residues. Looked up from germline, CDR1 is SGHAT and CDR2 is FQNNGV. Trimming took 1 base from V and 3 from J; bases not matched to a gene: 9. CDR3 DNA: TGTGCCAGCAGCTTAGGGGGAGCGGGACGAAGCTACGAGCAGTACTTC. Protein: CASSLGGAGRSYEQYF. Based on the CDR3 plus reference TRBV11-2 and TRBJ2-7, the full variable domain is EAGVAQSPRYKIIEKRQSVAFWCNPISGHATLYWYQQILGQGPKLLIQFQNNGVVDDSQLPKDRFSAERLKGVDSTLKIQPAKLEDSAVYLCASSLGGAGRSYEQYFGPGTRLTVT.

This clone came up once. CDR3 amino acids: CSVGASGSFNEQYF. In DNA form, the CDR3 reads TGCAGCGTTGGGGCTAGCGGGAGCTTCAACGAGCAGTACTTC. This rearrangement joins TRBV29-1 to TRBJ2-5, with 10 bases that match TRBD2. TRBJ2-7 explains the end of the DNA better; the J call may be wrong. This CDR3 region has 14 residues. Looked up from germline, CDR1 is SQVTM and CDR2 is ANQGSEA.

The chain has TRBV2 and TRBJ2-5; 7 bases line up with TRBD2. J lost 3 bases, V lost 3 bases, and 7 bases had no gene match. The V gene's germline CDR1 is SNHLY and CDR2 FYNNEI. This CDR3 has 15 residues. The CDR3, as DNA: TGTGCCAGCAGTGACCGTCGGGGAGGGGAAGAGACCCAGTACTTC. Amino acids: CASSDRRGGEETQYF.

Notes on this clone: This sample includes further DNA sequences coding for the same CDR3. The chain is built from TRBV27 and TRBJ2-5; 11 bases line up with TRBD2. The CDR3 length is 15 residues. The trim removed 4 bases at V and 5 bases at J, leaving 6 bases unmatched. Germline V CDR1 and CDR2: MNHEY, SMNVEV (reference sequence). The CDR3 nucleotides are TGTGCCAGCAGTTCCGGGACTAGCGGCAGGGAGACCCAGTACTTC. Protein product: CASSSGTSGRETQYF.

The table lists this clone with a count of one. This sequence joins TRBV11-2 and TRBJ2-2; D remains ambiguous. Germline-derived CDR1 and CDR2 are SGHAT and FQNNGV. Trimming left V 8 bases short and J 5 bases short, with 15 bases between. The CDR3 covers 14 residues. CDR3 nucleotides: TGTGCCAGCGCCTTTCAAGTTTATACCGGGGAGCTGTTTTTT. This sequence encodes CASAFQVYTGELFF.

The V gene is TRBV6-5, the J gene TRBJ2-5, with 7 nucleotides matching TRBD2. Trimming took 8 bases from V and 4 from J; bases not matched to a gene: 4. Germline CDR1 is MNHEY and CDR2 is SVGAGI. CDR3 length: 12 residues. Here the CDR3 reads CASGTMVETQYF. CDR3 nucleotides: TGTGCCAGCGGGACTATGGTAGAGACCCAGTACTTC.

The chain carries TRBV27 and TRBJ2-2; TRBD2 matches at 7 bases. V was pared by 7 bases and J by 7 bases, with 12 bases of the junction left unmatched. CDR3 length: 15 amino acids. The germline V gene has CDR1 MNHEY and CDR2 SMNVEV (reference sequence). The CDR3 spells CASTLSTLAVGELFF. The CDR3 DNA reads TGTGCCAGCACCCTTTCGACGCTAGCGGTCGGGGAGCTGTTTTTT.

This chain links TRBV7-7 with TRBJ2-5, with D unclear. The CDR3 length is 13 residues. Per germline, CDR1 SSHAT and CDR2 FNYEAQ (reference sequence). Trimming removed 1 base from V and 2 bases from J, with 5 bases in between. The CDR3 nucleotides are TGTGCCAGCAGCTTAGGACATCAAGAGACCCAGTACTTC. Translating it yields CASSLGHQETQYF. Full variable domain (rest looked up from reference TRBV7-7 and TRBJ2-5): GAGVSQSPRYKVTKRGQDVTLRCDPISSHATLYWYQQALGQGPEFLTYFNYEAQPDKSGLPSDRFSAERPEGSISTLTIQRTEQRDSAMYRCASSLGHQETQYFGPGTRLLVL.

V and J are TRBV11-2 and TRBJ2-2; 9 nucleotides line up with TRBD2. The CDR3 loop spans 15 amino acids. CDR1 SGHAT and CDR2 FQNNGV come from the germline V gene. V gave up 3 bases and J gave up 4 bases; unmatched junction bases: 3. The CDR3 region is CASSFLTSGTGELFF. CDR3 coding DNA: TGTGCCAGCAGCTTTTTGACTAGCGGCACCGGGGAGCTGTTTTTT.

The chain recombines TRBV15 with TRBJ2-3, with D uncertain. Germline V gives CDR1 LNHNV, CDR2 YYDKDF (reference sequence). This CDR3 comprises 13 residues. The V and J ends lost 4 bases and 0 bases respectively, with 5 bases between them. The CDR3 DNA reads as TGTGCCACCAGCACATCAAGCACAGATACGCAGTATTTT. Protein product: CATSTSSTDTQYF.

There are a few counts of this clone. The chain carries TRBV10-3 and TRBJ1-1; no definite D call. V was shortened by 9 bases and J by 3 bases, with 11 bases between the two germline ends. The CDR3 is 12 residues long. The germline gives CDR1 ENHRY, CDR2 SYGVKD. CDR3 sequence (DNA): TGTGCCATAAGGGAAGGCGACACTGAAGCTTTCTTT. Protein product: CAIREGDTEAFF.

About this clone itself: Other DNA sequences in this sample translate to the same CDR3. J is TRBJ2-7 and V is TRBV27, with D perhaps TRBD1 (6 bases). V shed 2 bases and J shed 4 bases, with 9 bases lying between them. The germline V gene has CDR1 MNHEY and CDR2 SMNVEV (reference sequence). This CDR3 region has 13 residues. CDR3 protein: CASSLRQGYEQYF. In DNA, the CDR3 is TGTGCCAGCAGTTTACGGCAGGGGTACGAGCAGTACTTC.

For the CDR3, the DNA is TGTGCCATCACGGACACCTCCTACGAGCAGTACTTC. This sequence encodes CAITDTSYEQYF. The genes are TRBV10-3 and TRBJ2-5; possibly TRBD1 for D (5 bases). The J call could be wrong; TRBJ2-7 is a better fit for the DNA end. Germline assignment: CDR1 ENHRY and CDR2 SYGVKD. The CDR3 has 12 residues.

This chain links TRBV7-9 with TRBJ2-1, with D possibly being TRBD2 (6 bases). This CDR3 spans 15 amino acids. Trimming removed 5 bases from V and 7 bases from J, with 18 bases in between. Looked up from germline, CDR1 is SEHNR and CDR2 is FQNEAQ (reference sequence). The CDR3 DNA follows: TGTGCCAGCAGCCCACGCAGGGCGGGGTCTAATGAGCAGTTCTTC. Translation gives CASSPRRAGSNEQFF.

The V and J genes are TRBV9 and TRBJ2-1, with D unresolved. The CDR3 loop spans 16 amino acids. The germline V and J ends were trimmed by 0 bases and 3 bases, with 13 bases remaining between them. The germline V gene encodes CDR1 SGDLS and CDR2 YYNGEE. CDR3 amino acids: CASSVADTDYYNEQFF. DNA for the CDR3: TGTGCCAGCAGCGTAGCAGACACCGATTACTACAATGAGCAGTTCTTC.

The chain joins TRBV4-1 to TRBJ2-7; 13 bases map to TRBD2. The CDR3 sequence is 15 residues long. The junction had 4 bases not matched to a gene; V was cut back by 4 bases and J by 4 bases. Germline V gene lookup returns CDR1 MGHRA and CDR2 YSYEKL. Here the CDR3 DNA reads TGCGCCAGCAGCCTAGGGACTAGCGGGAATTACGAGCAGTACTTC. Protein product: CASSLGTSGNYEQYF.

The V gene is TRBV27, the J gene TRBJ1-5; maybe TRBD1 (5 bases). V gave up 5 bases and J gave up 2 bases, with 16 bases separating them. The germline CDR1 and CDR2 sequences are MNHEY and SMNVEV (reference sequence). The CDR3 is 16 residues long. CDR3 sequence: CASSPQGGEGNQPQHF. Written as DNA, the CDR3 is TGTGCCAGCAGTCCTCAGGGAGGTGAGGGCAATCAGCCCCAGCATTTT.

The CDR3 DNA is TGTGCCAGCAGATACTATCCCCCCCACGAGCAGTACTTC. Protein: CASRYYPPHEQYF. This chain joins TRBV2 and TRBJ2-7; D remains ambiguous. The germline gives CDR1 SNHLY, CDR2 FYNNEI. Trimming stripped 6 bases from V and 5 bases from J, with 14 bases between. This CDR3 has 13 residues. Full variable domain (missing parts from reference TRBV2 and TRBJ2-7): EPEVTQTPSHQVTQMGQEVILRCVPISNHLYFYWYRQILGQKVEFLVSFYNNEISEKSEIFDDQFSVERPDGSNFTLKIRSTKLEDSAMYFCASRYYPPHEQYFGPGTRLTVT.

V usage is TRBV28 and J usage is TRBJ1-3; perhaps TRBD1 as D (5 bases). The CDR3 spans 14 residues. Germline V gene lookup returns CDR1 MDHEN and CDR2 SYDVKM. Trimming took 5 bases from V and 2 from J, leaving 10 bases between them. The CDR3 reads CASSGANPGNTIYF. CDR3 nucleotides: TGTGCCAGCAGTGGGGCAAACCCTGGAAACACCATATATTTT.